The entry below gives a single TCR beta chain sequence along with its context. Germline V gives CDR1 SGHVS, CDR2 FQNEAQ. The ends were cut back, 6 bases at V and 3 bases at J, with 11 bases in the middle. The CDR3 has 13 amino acids. The data stem from a study of blood T cell repertoires in COVID-19. About the research overall: Acute and convalescent COVID-19 samples came from the United States, Italy and Spain. The analysed material was cDNA or gDNA that came from T cells, B-cell-depleted T cells, or PBMCs.

Original analysis: Reference gene primer amplification gave estimated nucleated cell counts. The method was immunoSEQ multiplex PCR; TCRdb's version includes in-frame clones alone and lacks a portion of them. That table supplies the V and J calls and clone size; D and trimming were determined from the DNA. Among under 75,000 clones listed, roughly 80% were seen once. The chain couples TRBV7-8 to TRBJ1-1; D is ambiguous. Specimen: peripheral blood. The receptor was derived from a woman in her sixties or seventies with acute or convalescent COVID-19. The CDR3 bases are TGTGCCAGCAGTCAAAGGCGGGACACTGAAGCTTTCTTT. Protein sequence: CASSQRRDTEAFF.